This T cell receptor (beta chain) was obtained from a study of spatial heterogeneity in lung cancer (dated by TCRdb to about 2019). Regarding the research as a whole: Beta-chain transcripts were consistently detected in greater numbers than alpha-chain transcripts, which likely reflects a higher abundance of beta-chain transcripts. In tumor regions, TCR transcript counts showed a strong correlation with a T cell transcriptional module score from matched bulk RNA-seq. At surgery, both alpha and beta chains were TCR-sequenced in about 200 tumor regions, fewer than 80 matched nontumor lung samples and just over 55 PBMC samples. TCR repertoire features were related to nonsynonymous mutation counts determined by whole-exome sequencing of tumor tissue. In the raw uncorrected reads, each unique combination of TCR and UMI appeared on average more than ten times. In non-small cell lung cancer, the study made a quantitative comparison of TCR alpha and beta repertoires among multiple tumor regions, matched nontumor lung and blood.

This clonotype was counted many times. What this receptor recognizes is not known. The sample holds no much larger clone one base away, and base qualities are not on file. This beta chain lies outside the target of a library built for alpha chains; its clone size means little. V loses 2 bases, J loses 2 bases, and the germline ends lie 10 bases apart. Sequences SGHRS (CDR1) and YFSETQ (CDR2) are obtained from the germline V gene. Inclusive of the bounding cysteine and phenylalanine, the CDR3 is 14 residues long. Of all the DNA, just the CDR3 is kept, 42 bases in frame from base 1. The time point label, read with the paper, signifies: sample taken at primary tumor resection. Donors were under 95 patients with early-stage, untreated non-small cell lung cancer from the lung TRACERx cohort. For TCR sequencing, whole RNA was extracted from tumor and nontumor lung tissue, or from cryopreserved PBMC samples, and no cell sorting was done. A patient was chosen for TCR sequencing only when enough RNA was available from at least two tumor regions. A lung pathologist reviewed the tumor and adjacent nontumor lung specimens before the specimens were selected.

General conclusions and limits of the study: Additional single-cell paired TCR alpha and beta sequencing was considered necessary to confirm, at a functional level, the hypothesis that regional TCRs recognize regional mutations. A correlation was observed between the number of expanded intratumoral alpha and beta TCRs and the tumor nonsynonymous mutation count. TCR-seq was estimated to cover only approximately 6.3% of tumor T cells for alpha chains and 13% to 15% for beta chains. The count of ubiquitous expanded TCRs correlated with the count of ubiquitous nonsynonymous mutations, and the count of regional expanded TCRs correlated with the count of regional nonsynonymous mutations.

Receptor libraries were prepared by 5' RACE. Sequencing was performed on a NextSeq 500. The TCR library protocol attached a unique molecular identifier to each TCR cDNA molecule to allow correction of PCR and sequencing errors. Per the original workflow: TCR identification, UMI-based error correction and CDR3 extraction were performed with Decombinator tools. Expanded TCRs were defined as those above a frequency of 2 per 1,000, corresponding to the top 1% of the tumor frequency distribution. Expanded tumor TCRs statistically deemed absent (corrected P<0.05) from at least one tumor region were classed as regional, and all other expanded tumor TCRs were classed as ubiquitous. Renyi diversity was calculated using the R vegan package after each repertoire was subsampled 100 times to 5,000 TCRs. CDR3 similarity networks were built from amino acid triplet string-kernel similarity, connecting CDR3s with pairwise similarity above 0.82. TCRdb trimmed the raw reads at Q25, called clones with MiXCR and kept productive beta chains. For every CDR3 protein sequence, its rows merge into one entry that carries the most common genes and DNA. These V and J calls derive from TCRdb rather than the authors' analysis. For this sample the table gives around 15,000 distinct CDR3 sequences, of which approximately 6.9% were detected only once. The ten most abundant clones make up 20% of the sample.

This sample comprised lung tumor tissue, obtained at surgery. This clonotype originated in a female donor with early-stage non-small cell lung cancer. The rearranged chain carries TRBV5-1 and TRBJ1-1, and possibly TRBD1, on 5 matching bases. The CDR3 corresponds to CASSFQGYNTEAFF. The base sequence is TGCGCCAGCAGCTTTCAGGGTTACAACACTGAAGCTTTCTTT.